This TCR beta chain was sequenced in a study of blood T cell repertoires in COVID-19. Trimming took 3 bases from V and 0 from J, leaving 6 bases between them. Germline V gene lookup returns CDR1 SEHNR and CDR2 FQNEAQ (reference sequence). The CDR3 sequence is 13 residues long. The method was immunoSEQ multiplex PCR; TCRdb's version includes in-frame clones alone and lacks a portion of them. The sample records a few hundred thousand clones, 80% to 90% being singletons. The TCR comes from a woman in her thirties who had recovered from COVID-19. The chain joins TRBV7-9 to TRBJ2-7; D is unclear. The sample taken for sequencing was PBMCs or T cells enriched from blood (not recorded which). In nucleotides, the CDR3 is TGTGCCAGCAGCTTTTATAGCTCCTACGAGCAGTACTTC. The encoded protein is CASSFYSSYEQYF. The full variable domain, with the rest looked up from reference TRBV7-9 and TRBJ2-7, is DTGVSQNPRHKITKRGQNVTFRCDPISEHNRLYWYRQTLGQGPEFLTYFQNEAQLEKSRLLSDRFSAERPKGSFSTLEIQRTEQGDSAMYLCASSFYSSYEQYFGPGTRLTVT.